A selection of T cell receptor beta chains follows, all from one sample in a study of Ad26.COV2.S vaccination and SARS-CoV-2 variants. Profiling relied on immunoSEQ multiplex PCR, and the TCRdb table lists in-frame clones only, not all of them. The sample holds roughly 390,000 clones, less than 90% seen once. The sample consisted of peripheral blood, taken in a trial of Ad26.COV2.S vaccine versus placebo. These receptors were collected from a person between 18 and 65 years old who received the Ad26.COV2.S COVID-19 vaccine or a placebo. Both conserved end residues are part of each CDR3. The D gene is left open where the match is weak. Clone size is given for some rows only: seen once, a few or many times, or a class if the clone is expanded.

cdr3_nt: TGTGCCAGCAGCTTAGCCGTGGCGGGTAGCTCTGGAAACACCATATATTTT; cdr3_aa: CASSLAVAGSSGNTIYF; j_call: TRBJ1-3; v_call: TRBV11-3; d_call: .; clone_size: .
cdr3_nt: TGTGCCAGCAGCTTAAGACTAGGACTGAACAATGAGCAGTTCTTC; cdr3_aa: CASSLRLGLNNEQFF; j_call: TRBJ2-1; v_call: TRBV7-6; d_call: .; clone_size: .
cdr3_nt: TGTGCCAGTACCACATCCGGGACAGGGACCTACGAGCAGTACTTC; cdr3_aa: CASTTSGTGTYEQYF; j_call: TRBJ2-7; v_call: TRBV19; d_call: TRBD1; clone_size: .
cdr3_nt: TGTGCCAGCAGTTTAGGAGGCGGGGAGCTGTTTTTT; cdr3_aa: CASSLGGGELFF; j_call: TRBJ2-2; v_call: TRBV12-3/TRBV12-4; d_call: .; clone_size: .
cdr3_nt: TGTGCCTGGAGTGCTCTAGAGGGACTAGCGGTGGGTCATGAGCAGTTCTTC; cdr3_aa: CAWSALEGLAVGHEQFF; j_call: TRBJ2-1; v_call: TRBV30; d_call: TRBD2; clone_size: .
cdr3_nt: TGTGCCAGCAGCTCTGGACAGGGATATGGCTACACCTTC; cdr3_aa: CASSSGQGYGYTF; j_call: TRBJ1-2; v_call: TRBV6-6; d_call: TRBD1; clone_size: .
cdr3_nt: TGTGCCAGCAGCTCTAGCGGGGGGAATATCGATGAGCAGTTCTTC; cdr3_aa: CASSSSGGNIDEQFF; j_call: TRBJ2-1; v_call: TRBV7-9; d_call: TRBD2; clone_size: once
cdr3_nt: TGTGCCAGCAGGGACGCCAGGGGGCCCCCAGATACGCAGTATTTT; cdr3_aa: CASRDARGPPDTQYF; j_call: TRBJ2-3; v_call: TRBV5-8; d_call: TRBD1; clone_size: .
cdr3_nt: TGCGCCAGCAGCCTCAGAACCGTCGCGGACGTGGCCCCCCTCTATGGCTACACCTTC; cdr3_aa: CASSLRTVADVAPLYGYTF; j_call: TRBJ1-2; v_call: TRBV4-1; d_call: .; clone_size: .
cdr3_nt: TGTGCCAGCAGCTTAGTGGGGGGGAGCGGGGAGCTGTTTTTT; cdr3_aa: CASSLVGGSGELFF; j_call: TRBJ2-2; v_call: TRBV7-2; d_call: TRBD2; clone_size: .
cdr3_nt: TGTGCCATCAGTGAGTACAATGAGCAGTTCTTC; cdr3_aa: CAISEYNEQFF; j_call: TRBJ2-1; v_call: TRBV10-3; d_call: .; clone_size: .
cdr3_nt: TGTGCCAGCAGTGGCCTAGGGGGAGATACGCAGTATTTT; cdr3_aa: CASSGLGGDTQYF; j_call: TRBJ2-3; v_call: TRBV6-6; d_call: .; clone_size: .
cdr3_nt: TGCGCCAGCAGCTGGGGGGACAGGGGATTGAACACTGAAGCTTTCTTT; cdr3_aa: CASSWGDRGLNTEAFF; j_call: TRBJ1-1; v_call: TRBV5-1; d_call: TRBD1; clone_size: .
cdr3_nt: TGTGCCAGTAGTGAGACAGGGTCCACCGGGGAGCTGTTTTTT; cdr3_aa: CASSETGSTGELFF; j_call: TRBJ2-2; v_call: TRBV19; d_call: TRBD1; clone_size: .
cdr3_nt: TGTGCCAGCAGCCCGGGGGGTATCGGGGAGCTGTTTTTT; cdr3_aa: CASSPGGIGELFF; j_call: TRBJ2-2; v_call: TRBV12-3/TRBV12-4; d_call: TRBD2; clone_size: .
cdr3_nt: TGTGCCAGCAGGTTGACCGTTACTAACTATGGCTACACCTTC; cdr3_aa: CASRLTVTNYGYTF; j_call: TRBJ1-2; v_call: TRBV6-5; d_call: .; clone_size: .
cdr3_nt: TGTGCCAGCAGTGCCGACCTAGCGGGGGGGTACCAAGAGACCCAGTACTTC; cdr3_aa: CASSADLAGGYQETQYF; j_call: TRBJ2-5; v_call: TRBV2; d_call: TRBD2; clone_size: .
cdr3_nt: TGCGCCAGCAGCTTGGGCTTCGAACAGGGTTGGGAAAAACTGTTTTTT; cdr3_aa: CASSLGFEQGWEKLFF; j_call: TRBJ1-4; v_call: TRBV5-1; d_call: .; clone_size: .
cdr3_nt: TGTGCCAGTAGAAATCAGCCCCAGCATTTT; cdr3_aa: CASRNQPQHF; j_call: TRBJ1-5; v_call: TRBV19; d_call: .; clone_size: .
cdr3_nt: TGTGCCAGCAGTCAGGACGTACTAGCCACCGGGGAGCTGTTTTTT; cdr3_aa: CASSQDVLATGELFF; j_call: TRBJ2-2; v_call: TRBV6-2/TRBV6-3; d_call: .; clone_size: .
cdr3_nt: TGTGCCAGCAGTGGCAGGGGGAATTCACCCCTCCACTTT; cdr3_aa: CASSGRGNSPLHF; j_call: TRBJ1-6; v_call: TRBV2; d_call: TRBD1; clone_size: .
cdr3_nt: TGTGCCAGTAGTATAGTTCGAGGCCGGGGCACTGAAGCTTTCTTT; cdr3_aa: CASSIVRGRGTEAFF; j_call: TRBJ1-1; v_call: TRBV19; d_call: .; clone_size: .
cdr3_nt: TGTGCCAGCAGCCGGGACACCAACACCGGGGAGCTGTTTTTT; cdr3_aa: CASSRDTNTGELFF; j_call: TRBJ2-2; v_call: TRBV7-2; d_call: .; clone_size: few
cdr3_nt: TGTGCCAGCAGCCCCGTGTCGGGCTACGAGCAGTACTTC; cdr3_aa: CASSPVSGYEQYF; j_call: TRBJ2-7; v_call: TRBV7-9; d_call: .; clone_size: .
cdr3_nt: TGTGCCTGGAGTGGAGTAAGGGTGAATGAGCAGTTCTTC; cdr3_aa: CAWSGVRVNEQFF; j_call: TRBJ2-1; v_call: TRBV30; d_call: .; clone_size: .
cdr3_nt: TGTGCCAGCTGGGTCGGCCCCGAGGGTGGAAACACCATATATTTT; cdr3_aa: CASWVGPEGGNTIYF; j_call: TRBJ1-3; v_call: TRBV2; d_call: .; clone_size: .
cdr3_nt: TGCGCCAGCAGCCAACTTGCCCGAACAGGGGCGGTCGCACCCCTCCACTTT; cdr3_aa: CASSQLARTGAVAPLHF; j_call: TRBJ1-6; v_call: TRBV4-1; d_call: TRBD1; clone_size: .
cdr3_nt: TGTGCCAGCAGCTTAGTTCGGGAATCCTACGAGCAGTACTTC; cdr3_aa: CASSLVRESYEQYF; j_call: TRBJ2-7; v_call: TRBV7-2; d_call: .; clone_size: .
cdr3_nt: TGTGCCAGCAGCCCAGGGACAGCCACAGATACGCAGTATTTT; cdr3_aa: CASSPGTATDTQYF; j_call: TRBJ2-3; v_call: TRBV7-9; d_call: TRBD1; clone_size: .
cdr3_nt: TGCGCCAGCAGCCAAGAGGGACACACCTGGGGCGAGCAGTACTTC; cdr3_aa: CASSQEGHTWGEQYF; j_call: TRBJ2-7; v_call: TRBV4-3; d_call: .; clone_size: .
cdr3_nt: TGTGCCAGCAGTTTAAATTACAATGAGCAGTTCTTC; cdr3_aa: CASSLNYNEQFF; j_call: TRBJ2-1; v_call: TRBV12-3/TRBV12-4; d_call: .; clone_size: few
cdr3_nt: TGTGCCAGCAGCCCGGGGGAAGGGGCTAATGAAAAACTGTTTTTT; cdr3_aa: CASSPGEGANEKLFF; j_call: TRBJ1-4; v_call: TRBV9; d_call: .; clone_size: .
cdr3_nt: TGTGCCAGCTCTCAGATCATTGACTATGGCTACACCTTC; cdr3_aa: CASSQIIDYGYTF; j_call: TRBJ1-2; v_call: TRBV18; d_call: .; clone_size: .
cdr3_nt: TGCGCCAGCAGCAGGGGACTAGCGGAAGAGACCCAGTACTTC; cdr3_aa: CASSRGLAEETQYF; j_call: TRBJ2-5; v_call: TRBV5-1; d_call: TRBD2; clone_size: .
cdr3_nt: TGTGCCAGCAGCAGGTTTAGCGGGGGGGCGACCGGGGAGCTGTTTTTT; cdr3_aa: CASSRFSGGATGELFF; j_call: TRBJ2-2; v_call: TRBV25-1; d_call: TRBD2; clone_size: few
cdr3_nt: TGTGCCAGCAGTTACTCCTCCTCAAGCTCAGATGGCTACACCTTC; cdr3_aa: CASSYSSSSSDGYTF; j_call: TRBJ1-2; v_call: TRBV6-5; d_call: .; clone_size: few
cdr3_nt: TGTGCCAGCAGTTACTCGCCCCCAGCAACTAATGAAAAACTGTTTTTT; cdr3_aa: CASSYSPPATNEKLFF; j_call: TRBJ1-4; v_call: TRBV6-6; d_call: .; clone_size: .
cdr3_nt: TGTGCCAGCAGCCTCGGACGGGATGCCAATGAGCAGTTCTTC; cdr3_aa: CASSLGRDANEQFF; j_call: TRBJ2-1; v_call: TRBV7-7; d_call: .; clone_size: .